Each of the 30 T cell receptor delta chains below was sequenced from the same sample in a study of γδ T cells in repeated Plasmodium falciparum infection. TCRdb made new clone calls on the multiplex PCR reads using CATT. The top ten clones hold approximately 16% of a sample with 55,000 to 70,000 delta-chain clones, over 1.5% of them seen once. Bulk repertoires came from Vgamma9/Vdelta2+ or Vdelta2-negative gammadelta T cells flow-sorted from PBMC. Sample: gamma-delta T cells from blood. The receptors here all came from a pool of human donors (malaria-infected and uninfected, not separated).

For this clone: Translating this DNA gives a protein that differs at residue 14 from the TCRdb one, which belongs to a much larger clone; a read error is likely, and the protein shown is this translation. The rearrangement uses TRDV1 and TRDJ1; 8 bases match TRDD3. The J gene, absent from TCRdb, was called here by matching the DNA to germline. Trimming at V came to 7 bases and at J to 2 bases, leaving 24 bases not matched to a gene. This CDR3 contains 20 residues. Germline assignment: CDR1 TSWWSYY and CDR2 QGS. CDR3 DNA sequence: TGTGCTCTTGTTCGGACTTCCCGATGTACTGGGGGTCCATTGACCGATAAACTCATCTTT. Translation: CALVRTSRCTGGPLTDKLIF.

In regard to this clone: Since a far larger clone is one base different, this is likely a read error. Other DNA variants within this sample encode the same CDR3. This chain connects TRDV3 to TRDJ1, with 11 bases identical to TRDD3. Germline V gene sequence: CDR1 TVYSNPD, CDR2 GDNSRS (reference sequence). This CDR3 is 21 amino acids long. Here the CDR3 reads CAQLSIRSYLLGDSKADKLIF. The CDR3 DNA sequence: TGTGCCCAATTATCTATTCGTTCCTACCTACTGGGGGATAGTAAAGCCGATAAACTCATCTTC.

This clone was seen more than once but under ten times. A read error is the likely source, as a far larger clone sits one nucleotide away. Other DNA sequences in this specimen translate into the identical CDR3. This chain links TRDV1 with TRDJ1; D unresolved. CDR3 length equals 17 residues. CDR1 TSWWSYY and CDR2 QGS come from the germline V gene. Trimming removed 6 bases from V and 2 bases from J, with 22 bases in between. The CDR3 reads CALGEAHPPLNTDKLIF. DNA for the CDR3: TGTGCTCTTGGAGAAGCTCATCCCCCTCTTAATACCGATAAACTCATCTTT.

As concerns this clone: A far more abundant clone sits one base away, making this likely a read error. Other DNA sequences within the sample encode an identical CDR3. This chain's CDR3 is CACDPVLGDTQDTDKLIF. The DNA of the CDR3 is TGTGCCTGTGACCCCGTACTGGGGGATACCCAGGACACTGATAAACTCATCTTT. The chain recombines TRDV2 with TRDJ1, with 12 bases aligning to TRDD3. The J gene, not given by TCRdb, was assigned here from a germline match of the nucleotide sequence. This CDR3 has 18 amino acids. Germline V lookup: CDR1 GEAIGNYY, CDR2 EKD.

This clone appeared a few times. For this DNA, TCRdb reports the protein of a much larger clone, which diverges at residue 3, most likely from a read error; the protein presented here is translated directly from the DNA. V gene TRDV1 combines with J gene TRDJ1; TRDD3 aligns across 11 bases. As TCRdb names no J gene, one was assigned here on the basis of a DNA match to germline. The CDR3 is made up of 21 amino acids. Germline-derived CDR1 and CDR2 are TSWWSYY and QGS. The CDR3 sequence: CARGEPKRPYWGISGSDKLIF. The CDR3 DNA follows: TGTGCTCGTGGGGAACCCAAACGCCCGTACTGGGGGATATCGGGGAGCGATAAACTCATCTTT.

This clone was recorded many times. TCRdb's protein, taken from a much larger clone, differs from this DNA's translation at residue 14, likely owing to a read error; the protein displayed comes from the DNA. The CDR3 spells CACDTWGSSWDTRRMFF. The CDR3 DNA reads as TGTGCCTGTGACACCTGGGGGAGCTCCTGGGACACCCGACGGATGTTTTTC. The chain carries TRDV2 and TRDJ3; 7 bases match TRDD3. TCRdb carries no J gene annotation; the J gene was assigned here by matching the DNA with germline. CDR3 length: 17 amino acids. The germline gives CDR1 GEAIGNYY, CDR2 EKD.

This clone was seen more than once but under ten times. The mismatch at residue 3 between this DNA's translation and the TCRdb protein of a much larger clone likely reflects a read error; the protein shown is translated from the DNA. V gene TRDV1 combines with J gene TRDJ1; tentative D call: TRDD3 (5 bases). TCRdb does not report a J gene; here it was assigned by matching the DNA to germline references. Germline CDR1 and CDR2: TSWWSYY and QGS. This CDR3 is built from 19 residues. This chain's CDR3 is CAIGECTSGDAPPTDKLIF. The DNA of the CDR3 is TGTGCTATTGGGGAATGCACCTCAGGGGACGCGCCACCCACCGATAAACTCATCTTT.

At least ten counts were recorded for this clone. A read error is possible here, since a much larger clone lies one base away. The V call is TRDV1, the J call TRDJ1, with a weak D call TRDD2 (6 bases). Trimming removed 0 bases at V and 0 bases at J, with 32 bases between. This CDR3 contains 23 residues. CDR1 and CDR2 (germline): TSWWSYY, QGS. In DNA, the CDR3 is TGTGCTCTTGGGGAACTAGGATTCTTCCTGCCCAGTTCTCGGGGACGATACACCGATAAACTCATCTTT. This codes for CALGELGFFLPSSRGRYTDKLIF.

Worth noting for this clone: TCRdb's protein, taken from a much larger clone, differs from this DNA's translation at residue 15, likely owing to a read error; the protein displayed comes from the DNA. V and J are TRDV1 and TRDJ1, with D possibly TRDD2 on 6 matching bases. No J gene is reported in TCRdb; it was inferred here by comparing the DNA with germline. Germline V gives CDR1 TSWWSYY, CDR2 QGS. The CDR3 has 19 amino acids. The CDR3 reads CALGSSFPGHPAHTGKLIF. The CDR3 DNA reads as TGTGCTCTTGGATCTTCCTTCCCCGGTCATCCCGCCCACACCGGTAAACTCATCTTT.

This clone was detected only a few times. The amino acid sequence in TCRdb belongs to a much larger clone and departs from this DNA's translation at residue 13, likely a sequencing read error; the sequence shown is translated from the DNA. The chain joins TRDV2 to TRDJ1; possibly TRDD3 for D (5 bases). TCRdb carries no J gene annotation; the J gene was assigned here by matching the DNA with germline. Per the germline V gene, CDR1 is GEAIGNYY and CDR2 is EKD. This CDR3 contains 25 residues. Trimming took off 2 bases at V and 1 base at J, with 43 bases between the two ends. The CDR3 loop reads CACDKACVLPRYRASPLWGTDKLIF. CDR3 sequence (DNA): TGTGCCTGTGACAAGGCCTGTGTTCTCCCGAGGTACCGGGCCTCGCCCCTATGGGGCACCGATAAACTCATCTTT.

In regard to this clone: A far larger clone is off by one base, so a read error is likely. Distinct nucleotide sequences in the sample also encode this CDR3. V is TRDV1 and J is TRDJ1; 7 nucleotides align to TRDD3. The CDR3 sequence is 20 residues long. CDR1 is TSWWSYY, CDR2 QGS, per germline. V lost 3 bases, J lost 2 bases, and 21 bases stayed unmatched. This chain's CDR3 is CALGDPSWGQPRGYTDKLIF. The CDR3 nucleotides read TGTGCTCTTGGGGACCCAAGCTGGGGGCAACCCCGGGGGTATACCGATAAACTCATCTTT.

About this clone itself: This probably arose from a read error, given a far larger clone one base away. The same CDR3 can be traced to other DNA sequences in this sample. The V gene is TRDV1, the J gene TRDJ1, with 9 bases lining up with TRDD3. The J gene is not listed in TCRdb, so it was assigned here from a DNA match to germline. There are 23 residues in the CDR3. With 0 bases clipped from V and 1 base from J, the junction kept 24 bases outside the gene matches. Looked up from germline, CDR1 is TSWWSYY and CDR2 is QGS. CDR3 nucleotides: TGTGCTCTTGGGGAACTTGACCTGCTCTGGGGGATCGTACCTCCTTTGTCCACCGATAAACTCATCTTT. Translated, it gives CALGELDLLWGIVPPLSTDKLIF.

The table lists this clone with a few counts. TCRdb shows a much larger clone's protein in place of this DNA's translation, and the two differ at residue 12, likely through a read error; the protein shown is translated from the DNA. V usage is TRDV1 and J usage is TRDJ1; 9 nucleotides align to TRDD2. Here the J gene was assigned by germline matching of the DNA, as TCRdb has none. Germline CDR1 reads TSWWSYY; CDR2 reads QGS. CDR3 length: 21 residues. The V gene end was trimmed by 4 bases and the J gene end by 7 bases; junction bases not matched to a gene: 28. CDR3 DNA sequence: TGTGCTCTTGGGGTTCCTTCCTACGGGATATGGGAGATACGCCCAGGGGTTAAACTCATCTTT. The encoded protein is CALGVPSYGIWEIRPGVKLIF.

This clone was counted at least ten times. This may be a read error: a much more frequent sequence differs by one nucleotide. This CDR3 is also generated by other DNA sequences in the sample. The chain is built from TRDV3 and TRDJ1; maybe TRDD3 (6 bases). V lost 4 bases to trimming and J lost 8 bases, with 23 bases between them. This CDR3 comprises 14 residues. Germline V gene lookup returns CDR1 TVYSNPD and CDR2 GDNSRS (reference sequence). The CDR3 bases are TGTGCCTGCACCGTCTTACGAGGGATATCGAAACTCATCTTT. As protein: CACTVLRGISKLIF. Full variable domain (outside the CDR3, taken from reference TRDV3 and TRDJ1): CDKVTQSSPDQTVASGSEVVLLCTYDTVYSNPDLFWYRIRPDYSFQFVFYGDNSRSEGADFTQGRFSVKHILTQKAFHLVISPVRTEDSATYYCACTVLRGISKLIFGKGTRVTVEP.

The sample holds a few counts of this clone. A far larger clone is only one base removed, so a read error is likely. Other DNA sequences of this sample code for an identical CDR3. This chain links TRDV1 with TRDJ1, with D possibly matching TRDD2 (7 bases). The J gene, left out of TCRdb, was set here by checking the DNA against germline. From germline, CDR1 is TSWWSYY and CDR2 QGS. The CDR3 has 25 amino acids. Between the trimmed V and J ends, which lost 4 bases and 0 bases, there was a span of 42 bases. The CDR3 DNA reads as TGTGCTCTTGGGGCCCCGCGTCGAGAACATTCCTACCAACTGGGAGATAACTCGTACACCGATAAACTCATCTTT. Protein: CALGAPRREHSYQLGDNSYTDKLIF.

Comments on this clone: The protein that TCRdb holds for this DNA derives from a much larger clone and differs from the translated DNA at residue 7, which likely indicates a read error; the protein shown here is translated from the DNA. V and J are TRDV1 and TRDJ1; 10 bases are shared with TRDD3. Matching the DNA to germline supplied the J gene, which TCRdb does not give. Germline CDR1 TSWWSYY, CDR2 QGS. The J segment lost 2 bases and the V segment lost 1 base, leaving 19 bases of the junction unmatched. The CDR3 totals 21 residues. The CDR3 spells CALGEQEFRKGGYAGTDKLIF. CDR3 sequence (DNA): TGTGCTCTTGGGGAACAAGAATTTAGGAAGGGGGGATACGCCGGAACCGATAAACTCATCTTT.

For this clone: TCRdb has a much larger clone's protein, which differs at residue 7 from the translation of this DNA, likely because of a read error; what is shown is the protein translated from the DNA. V and J are TRDV1 and TRDJ1; 11 bases are a match to TRDD3. The J segment lost 1 base and the V segment lost 6 bases, leaving 28 bases of the junction unmatched. The length of the CDR3 is 23 residues. The germline gives CDR1 TSWWSYY, CDR2 QGS. The CDR3 nucleotides read TGTGCTCTTGGCGCGACGTGGATCTCCCCCGTACTGGGGGATAGATTTGGCACCGATAAACTCATCTTT. It yields the protein CALGATWISPVLGDRFGTDKLIF.

This clone was observed a few times. A far larger clone is one nucleotide away, so this likely arose from a read error. Different DNA sequences within this sample yield the same CDR3. The CDR3 coding sequence is TGTGCTCTTGGGAAACCCTCTTCCTACAGGGGATATGCCACACTCGGGTACACCGATAAACTCATCTTT. Protein sequence: CALGKPSSYRGYATLGYTDKLIF. The genes are TRDV1 and TRDJ1; maybe TRDD2 (8 bases). From germline, CDR1 is TSWWSYY and CDR2 QGS. The germline V and J ends were trimmed by 5 bases and 0 bases, with 37 bases remaining between them. The CDR3 sequence is 23 residues long.

Remarks on this clone: TCRdb lists the protein of a much larger clone for this DNA, which differs at residue 6, so this is likely a read error; the protein given here is translated from the DNA itself. The genes are TRAV38-2/DV8 and TRDJ1, with D possibly TRDD3 on 5 matching bases. Germline V gene sequence: CDR1 TSESDYY, CDR2 QEAYKQQN. Between the trimmed V and J ends, which lost 5 bases and 6 bases, there was a span of 14 bases. The CDR3 consists of 13 residues. Here the CDR3 DNA reads TGTGCTTATAGTCGGGTCCCGGGATATAAACTCATCTTT. This sequence encodes CAYSRVPGYKLIF.

This clone has only a few counts. The protein TCRdb lists belongs to a much larger clone and differs from this DNA's translation at residue 7, which points to a read error; the protein shown is made from the DNA. CDR3 in DNA: TGTGCTCTTGGGGACCCTGGTGGCGGAATTAGACTCATCTTT. Protein product: CALGDPGGGIRLIF. The chain joins TRDV1 to TRDJ1; D is unclear. No J gene was available from TCRdb, and it was assigned here by a germline match of the DNA. The germline V gene has CDR1 TSWWSYY and CDR2 QGS. Trimming pared 3 bases from V and 10 bases from J, leaving 18 bases between. The CDR3 length is 14 residues.

Turning to this clone: TCRdb's entry gives the protein of a much larger clone, which mismatches this DNA's translation at residue 7, likely from a read error; the protein reported here is translated from the DNA. This chain uses TRDV1 with TRDJ1, with 11 bases matching TRDD3. The J gene comes from matching the DNA to germline here; TCRdb lacks it. With 0 bases clipped from V and 2 bases from J, the junction kept 23 bases outside the gene matches. The V gene's germline CDR1 is TSWWSYY and CDR2 QGS. The CDR3 is 23 residues long. The CDR3 here is CALGELQPPSSLAGGYRTDKLIF. In nucleotides, the CDR3 is TGTGCTCTTGGGGAACTACAGCCCCCTTCCTCTCTGGCTGGGGGATACAGGACCGATAAACTCATCTTT.

Regarding this clone: This DNA's translation differs at residue 16 from TCRdb's protein, which comes from a much larger clone; a read error is likely, and the protein shown is translated from the DNA. The CDR3 DNA sequence: TGTGCTCTTGGGGAACTTGGCCTCAGCCTCCTCAGGGCTTTGACAGAACAACTCTTCTTT. Encoded protein: CALGELGLSLLRALTEQLFF. V usage is TRDV1 and J usage is TRDJ2; D unclear. TCRdb records no J gene; here it was assigned by comparing the DNA to germline. Germline V lookup: CDR1 TSWWSYY, CDR2 QGS. The CDR3 runs to 20 residues.

This clone was picked up a small number of times. With only one base between it and a far larger clone, this is likely a read error. The same CDR3 can be traced to other DNA sequences in this sample. The CDR3 here is CACDTGYWGIPQYTDKLIF. CDR3 DNA: TGTGCCTGTGACACGGGGTACTGGGGGATACCCCAGTATACCGATAAACTCATCTTT. The gene calls are TRDV2 and TRDJ1, with 12 positions matching TRDD3. TCRdb supplies no J gene; here it was assigned by aligning the nucleotide sequence to germline. Germline CDR1 and CDR2: GEAIGNYY and EKD. The CDR3 covers 19 residues. J lost 2 bases, V lost 1 base, and 13 bases had no gene match.

Comment on this clone: The protein in TCRdb stems from a much larger clone and differs at residue 4 from this DNA's translation, likely a read error; here the protein is translated from the DNA. The chain is built from TRDV2 and TRDJ1, with 13 bases lining up with TRDD3. From germline, CDR1 is GEAIGNYY and CDR2 EKD. The CDR3 has 19 amino acids. Germline trimming cut 5 bases from V and 4 bases from J; bases unmatched to any gene: 18. In nucleotides, the CDR3 is TGTGCCTGTGGCCCTGCCTTCCTAATAACTGGGGGATACGTCGATAAACTCATCTTT. Amino acids: CACGPAFLITGGYVDKLIF.

Turning to this clone: TCRdb has a much larger clone's protein, which differs at residue 5 from the translation of this DNA, likely because of a read error; what is shown is the protein translated from the DNA. V and J are TRDV3 and TRDJ1; a possible D gene is TRDD3 (6 bases). No J gene was available from TCRdb, and it was assigned here by a germline match of the DNA. CDR3 length: 14 amino acids. Between the trimmed V and J ends, which lost 1 base and 7 bases, there was a span of 19 bases. Germline V gene lookup returns CDR1 TVYSNPD and CDR2 GDNSRS (reference sequence). DNA of the CDR3: TGTGCCTTTAATCAGGGATGGAGGGATATTAAACTCATCTTT. It translates to CAFNQGWRDIKLIF. The whole variable domain, filled in from reference TRDV3 and TRDJ1, reads CDKVTQSSPDQTVASGSEVVLLCTYDTVYSNPDLFWYRIRPDYSFQFVFYGDNSRSEGADFTQGRFSVKHILTQKAFHLVISPVRTEDSATYYCAFNQGWRDIKLIFGKGTRVTVEP.

This clone was recorded a few times. The protein that TCRdb holds for this DNA derives from a much larger clone and differs from the translated DNA at residue 7, which likely indicates a read error; the protein shown here is translated from the DNA. The J gene was not called, though the V gene is TRDV1; the table names TRDD3, a call not compared with the DNA. The germline V gene encodes CDR1 TSWWSYY and CDR2 QGS. The CDR3 spans 21 residues. This chain's CDR3 is CALGERLRYWGMVRYTDKLIF. The CDR3 coding sequence is TGTGCTCTTGGGGAACGTCTGAGGTACTGGGGAATGGTTCGGTACACCGATAAGCTCATCTTT.

About this clone: TCRdb attributes to this sequence the protein of a much larger clone, which differs from the DNA translation at residue 11; a read error is likely, and the protein displayed is translated from the DNA. The chain carries TRDV1 and TRDJ2; D is perhaps TRDD3 (6 bases). The J gene was not available in TCRdb and was assigned here by matching the DNA to germline segments. Germline V gene lookup returns CDR1 TSWWSYY and CDR2 QGS. The CDR3 runs to 20 residues. The ends were cut back, 3 bases at V and 7 bases at J, with 30 bases in the middle. Here the CDR3 DNA reads TGTGCTCTTGGGGAGGTCACTATGACTGGGAATCCCGGTGGTGGAGCACAACTCTTCTTT. This gives the protein CALGEVTMTGNPGGGAQLFF.

In this sample, this clone turned up many times. The protein that TCRdb holds for this DNA derives from a much larger clone and differs from the translated DNA at residue 5, which likely indicates a read error; the protein shown here is translated from the DNA. CDR3 sequence reads: CALGDLSTGTADKLIF. In nucleotides, the CDR3 is TGTGCTCTTGGGGATCTAAGCACCGGGACGGCCGATAAACTCATCTTT. This chain joins TRDV1 and TRDJ1, with D hard to call. This CDR3 comprises 16 residues. V gave up 3 bases and J gave up 3 bases, with 17 bases separating them. Germline V CDR1 and CDR2: TSWWSYY, QGS.

This clone was counted many times. TCRdb assigns this DNA the protein of a much larger clone, which departs from its translation at residue 15; this likely reflects a read error, and the protein shown comes from translating the DNA. The genes are TRDV1 and TRDJ1; the D gene is possibly TRDD3 (10 bases). TCRdb gives no J gene; it was assigned here by matching the DNA to germline. V lost 3 bases and J 0 bases, leaving 35 bases between the germline ends. Germline CDR1 and CDR2: TSWWSYY and QGS. This CDR3 has 23 residues. The chain's CDR3 is CALGDLPSYLGDIAYAYTDKLIF. The CDR3 DNA is TGTGCTCTTGGGGATCTCCCTTCCTACCTGGGGGATATAGCCTATGCGTACACCGATAAACTCATCTTT.

This clone has more than one count but fewer than ten. A far larger clone is off by one base, so a read error is likely. Different DNA sequences within this sample yield the same CDR3. The rearrangement joins TRDV1 to TRDJ1, with TRDD3 matching 8 bases. J gave up 1 base and V 3 bases, and 22 bases lay outside the gene matches. The CDR3 is made up of 21 amino acids. Germline V gene data show CDR1 as TSWWSYY and CDR2 as QGS. CDR3: CALGDPLPTLLGVLLTDKLIF. In DNA, the CDR3 is TGTGCTCTTGGGGACCCTCTTCCAACATTACTGGGGGTTTTACTCACCGATAAACTCATCTTT.